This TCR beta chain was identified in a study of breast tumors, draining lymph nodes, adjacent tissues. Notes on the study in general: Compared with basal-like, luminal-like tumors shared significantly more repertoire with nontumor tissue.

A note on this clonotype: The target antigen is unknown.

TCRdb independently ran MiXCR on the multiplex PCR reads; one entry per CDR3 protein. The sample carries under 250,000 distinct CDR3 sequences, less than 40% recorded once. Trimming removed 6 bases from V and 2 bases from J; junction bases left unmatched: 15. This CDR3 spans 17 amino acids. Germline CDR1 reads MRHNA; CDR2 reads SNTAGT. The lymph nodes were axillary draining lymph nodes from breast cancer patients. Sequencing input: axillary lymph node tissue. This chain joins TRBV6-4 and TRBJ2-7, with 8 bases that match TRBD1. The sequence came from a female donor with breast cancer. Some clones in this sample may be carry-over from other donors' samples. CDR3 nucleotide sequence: TGTGCCAGCAGGCCGAACGACAGGGGAGGAGGCACCTACGAGCAGTACTTC. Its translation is CASRPNDRGGGTYEQYF.